This TCR beta chain was observed in a study of control samples from healthy donors and cancer patients. Profiled with immunoSEQ multiplex PCR; TCRdb holds only in-frame clones, not every one. The table includes 100,000 to 150,000 clones, 80% to 90% detected once. This clone was counted a single time. The CDR3 is 18 amino acids. From germline, CDR1 is SGHTA and CDR2 FQGTGA. V was shortened by 3 bases and J by 0 bases, with 18 bases between the two germline ends. V usage is TRBV7-3 and J usage is TRBJ2-4, with D perhaps given as TRBD1 or TRBD2 (5 bases each). The TCR sequence derives from a man in his sixties in good health. The sequenced material came from blood. CDR3 DNA sequence: TGTGCCAGCAGCTTCTATCGGGACGGGGAACTAGCCAAAAACATTCAGTACTTC. Its protein product is CASSFYRDGELAKNIQYF. Combining the CDR3 with reference TRBV7-3 and TRBJ2-4 gives the whole variable domain GAGVSQTPSNKVTEKGKYVELRCDPISGHTALYWYRQSLGQGPEFLIYFQGTGAADDSGLPNDRFFAVRPEGSVSTLKIQRTERGDSAVYLCASSFYRDGELAKNIQYFGAGTRLSVL.